The 26 T cell receptor beta chains listed next were all sequenced from one sample in a study of blood T cell repertoires in COVID-19. The method was immunoSEQ multiplex PCR; TCRdb's version includes in-frame clones alone and lacks a portion of them. The table records under 150,000 clones, roughly 69% of them present only once. The sample taken for sequencing was peripheral blood. The origin of the receptors is a woman aged 65 to 85 with acute or convalescent COVID-19.

The rearrangement joins TRBV19 to TRBJ1-3, with a possible D match to TRBD1 (6 bases). CDR3 length: 15 amino acids. CDR1 and CDR2 (germline): LNHDA, SQIVND (reference sequence). The V and J ends lost 3 bases and 0 bases respectively, with 9 bases between them. The CDR3 bases are TGTGCCAGTAGTATTCGGACAGCCTCTGGAAACACCATATATTTT. Translating gives CASSIRTASGNTIYF.

This clone was recorded a few times. This chain connects TRBV6-6 to TRBJ2-3; the D gene is possibly TRBD2 (5 bases). This CDR3 has 15 amino acids. CDR1 MNHNY and CDR2 SVGAGI come from the germline V gene (reference sequence). Between the trimmed V and J ends, which lost 7 bases and 0 bases, there was a span of 14 bases. Here the CDR3 DNA reads TGTGCCAGCACCACTAGAACCCAAAGCACAGATACGCAGTATTTT. This encodes CASTTRTQSTDTQYF.

The rearrangement uses TRBV7-8 and TRBJ1-4; tentatively, D is TRBD1 (5 bases). Germline V gene data show CDR1 as SGHVS and CDR2 as FQNEAQ. V lost 5 bases, J lost 5 bases, and 15 bases lay in between. The CDR3 covers 15 residues. The CDR3 region has the DNA TGTGCCAGCAGCCCACCGGGACTGCCCAATGAAAAACTGTTTTTT. Residues: CASSPPGLPNEKLFF.

The J gene is TRBJ1-3, the V gene TRBV27; D gene unclear. The CDR3 has 16 residues. V was clipped by 0 bases and J by 2 bases, with 11 bases between them. Germline CDR1 MNHEY, CDR2 SMNVEV (reference sequence). CDR3 sequence: CASSLSGVGPGNTIYF. Written as DNA, the CDR3 is TGTGCCAGCAGTTTATCGGGCGTTGGGCCTGGAAACACCATATATTTT.

This clone has ten or more counts. The V call is TRBV6-5, the J call TRBJ1-6, with 8 positions matching TRBD1. The V and J ends lost 7 bases and 2 bases, in that order; junction bases with no gene match: 4. The CDR3 is made up of 15 amino acids. Germline values: CDR1 MNHEY, CDR2 SVGAGI. CDR3 region: CASIGQGPYNSPLHF. In DNA, the CDR3 is TGTGCCAGCATTGGACAGGGCCCCTATAATTCACCCCTCCACTTT.

The rearrangement links TRBV6-6 to TRBJ1-1; 9 bases align to TRBD1. CDR1 and CDR2 (germline): MNHNY, SVGAGI (reference sequence). Trimming removed 5 bases from V and 5 bases from J; junction bases left unmatched: 9. The CDR3 extends over 15 amino acids. The CDR3 DNA sequence: TGTGCCAGCAGTCACCGACAGGGGGAAAGGACTGAAGCTTTCTTT. Translation: CASSHRQGERTEAFF.

The chain employs TRBV3-1 (or the pseudogene TRBV3-2) and TRBJ2-2, with 10 bases aligning to TRBD2. The trim removed 7 bases at V and 4 bases at J, leaving 9 bases unmatched. Germline V gene lookup returns CDR1 LGHDT and CDR2 YNNKEL (reference sequence). This CDR3 is 16 amino acids long. The CDR3 protein is CASTPRLAGGTGELFF. The CDR3 nucleotides are TGTGCCAGCACCCCACGATTAGCGGGAGGCACCGGGGAGCTGTTTTTT.

This clone has a single count. This chain uses TRBV28 with TRBJ2-7; D gene ambiguous. In germline, CDR1 is MDHEN, CDR2 SYDVKM. Trimming cost V 7 bases and J 3 bases, with 13 bases left between them. CDR3 length: 13 residues. The chain's CDR3 is CASIGNSYYEQYF. CDR3 in DNA: TGTGCCAGCATCGGAAACAGCTACTACGAGCAGTACTTC.

The CDR3, as DNA: TGTGCCAGCAGCCCGACCCGGGGGAACACTGAAGCTTTCTTT. Its protein product is CASSPTRGNTEAFF. The genes are TRBV7-2 and TRBJ1-1; D unclear. The CDR3 extends over 14 amino acids. The ends were cut back, 5 bases at V and 1 base at J, with 11 bases in the middle. CDR1 and CDR2 (germline): SGHTA, FQGNSA.

The chain is built from TRBV9 and TRBJ2-1, with TRBD2 matching over 7 bases. The CDR3 runs 15 residues. Germline V gene data show CDR1 as SGDLS and CDR2 as YYNGEE. V lost 3 bases to trimming and J lost 3 bases; unmatched junction nucleotides: 6. CDR3 amino acids: CASSAGLGLYNEQFF. For the CDR3, the DNA is TGTGCCAGCAGCGCCGGACTAGGTCTCTACAATGAGCAGTTCTTC.

The J gene is TRBJ1-2, the V gene TRBV27, with D tentatively TRBD1 (6 bases). The germline gives CDR1 MNHEY, CDR2 SMNVEV (reference sequence). V gave up 3 bases and J gave up 7 bases, with 18 bases separating them. This CDR3 comprises 15 residues. CDR3 region: CASSLSRDIGIGYTF. CDR3 coding DNA: TGTGCCAGCAGTTTGTCGAGGGACATCGGCATTGGCTACACCTTC.

This rearrangement joins TRBV4-2 to TRBJ2-3; a possible D gene is TRBD2 (5 bases). Deletions cut 0 bases from V and 2 bases from J, with 9 bases between. Germline assignment: CDR1 LGHNA and CDR2 YNFKEQ. The CDR3 runs 15 residues. The CDR3 DNA reads as TGTGCCAGCAGCCAAGAAGGAGGTCCCACAGATACGCAGTATTTT. This sequence encodes CASSQEGGPTDTQYF.

The chain uses TRBV6-5 and TRBJ1-5; 7 nucleotides match TRBD1. V lost 0 bases to trimming and J lost 5 bases; unmatched junction nucleotides: 4. The CDR3 contains 15 residues. CDR1 and CDR2 from the germline V gene are MNHEY and SVGAGI. CDR3 loop: CASSYSNRGHQPQHF. The CDR3 region has the DNA TGTGCCAGCAGTTACTCGAACAGGGGCCATCAGCCCCAGCATTTT.

V and J are TRBV28 and TRBJ1-2; D gene uncertain. Germline V gene sequence: CDR1 MDHEN, CDR2 SYDVKM. The CDR3 consists of 12 residues. V lost 5 bases and J lost 3, with 7 bases in between. The CDR3 bases are TGTGCCAGCAGTCCCTCTTACTATGGCTACACCTTC. This gives the protein CASSPSYYGYTF.

J is TRBJ1-1 and V is TRBV6-5; D is ambiguous. With 2 bases removed from V and 0 bases from J, the gap between germline ends came to 7 bases. The CDR3 extends over 14 amino acids. Germline V lookup: CDR1 MNHEY, CDR2 SVGAGI. The CDR3 sequence is CASSYAAMNTEAFF. The CDR3 nucleotides are TGTGCCAGCAGTTACGCGGCGATGAACACTGAAGCTTTCTTT.

This chain joins TRBV27 and TRBJ1-1; 10 bases fit TRBD1. CDR1 MNHEY and CDR2 SMNVEV come from the germline V gene (reference sequence). The CDR3 consists of 15 residues. Trimming took 6 bases from V and 5 from J; bases not matched to a gene: 9. The CDR3 sequence: CASSLTGTGATEAFF. The CDR3, as DNA: TGTGCCAGCAGCTTGACCGGGACAGGGGCTACTGAAGCTTTCTTT.

V is TRBV6-2 or TRBV6-3 and J is TRBJ1-4, with 8 bases matching TRBD1. Per the germline V gene, CDR1 is MNHEY and CDR2 is SVGEGT. The CDR3 has 16 residues. V dropped 6 bases and J dropped 4; count of bases not matched to a gene: 10. This chain's CDR3 is CASSQSVGQDNEKLFF. CDR3 coding DNA: TGTGCCAGCAGCCAGTCCGTGGGACAGGATAATGAAAAACTGTTTTTT.

The sample holds one count of this clone. V gene TRBV10-3 combines with J gene TRBJ2-3; 13 positions agree with TRBD2. Germline CDR1 reads ENHRY; CDR2 reads SYGVKD. After removal of 0 bases from V and 4 bases from J, the junction contained 7 bases not matched to a gene. The CDR3 has 18 amino acids. Here the CDR3 DNA reads TGTGCCATCAGTGAGTCGTTTACTAGCGGGAGGGGGGCAGATACGCAGTATTTT. Translation: CAISESFTSGRGADTQYF.

This clone was seen a handful of times. This chain connects TRBV18 to TRBJ1-1; tentative D call: TRBD1 (5 bases). V lost 8 bases to trimming and J lost 4 bases, with 11 bases between them. Germline CDR1 reads KGHSH; CDR2 reads LQKENI. This CDR3 comprises 12 residues. This CDR3 reads CASPGGGTEAFF. CDR3 DNA sequence: TGTGCCAGCCCCGGGGGGGGCACTGAAGCTTTCTTT.

The chain joins TRBV4-1 to TRBJ2-3; a possible D gene is TRBD2 (5 bases). This CDR3 comprises 15 residues. The V end lost 3 bases, the J end lost 5 bases, and 15 bases lay between the germline ends. CDR1 is MGHRA and CDR2 is YSYEKL in the germline V gene. DNA of the CDR3: TGCGCCAGCAGCCACCAAGAACGAGAGGGAGATACGCAGTATTTT. This sequence encodes CASSHQEREGDTQYF.

The sample holds one count of this clone. The V and J genes are TRBV29-1 and TRBJ2-7; 9 bases are a match to TRBD2. This CDR3 has 14 residues. J lost 5 bases, V lost 6 bases, and 11 bases had no gene match. From germline, CDR1 is SQVTM and CDR2 ANQGSEA. CDR3 coding DNA: TGCAGCGTACTCAGAAGCGGGAGGACGGACGAGCAGTACTTC. It translates to CSVLRSGRTDEQYF.

The chain links TRBV15 to TRBJ1-2; perhaps TRBD1 as D (6 bases). Per germline, CDR1 LNHNV and CDR2 YYDKDF (reference sequence). The CDR3 is 14 residues long. V was cut by 0 bases and J by 4 bases, with 9 bases left in between. CDR3 amino acids: CATSRDLQGYGYTF. The CDR3 region has the DNA TGTGCCACCAGCAGAGATCTACAGGGCTATGGCTACACCTTC.

This chain links TRBV13 with TRBJ1-4, with D possibly matching TRBD1 (5 bases). The germline V gene has CDR1 PRHDT and CDR2 FYEKMQ (reference sequence). Between the trimmed V and J ends, which lost 7 bases and 6 bases, there was a span of 15 bases. The CDR3 covers 14 residues. The CDR3 reads CASKMEGRDEKLFF. CDR3 nucleotides: TGTGCCAGCAAAATGGAGGGACGCGATGAAAAACTGTTTTTT.

The DNA for the CDR3 is TGTGCCAGCAGCTCCTCAGGGGGCTACGGAAACACCATATATTTT. This sequence encodes CASSSSGGYGNTIYF. V and J are TRBV7-9 and TRBJ1-3, with TRBD1 matching 8 bases. The germline V gene encodes CDR1 SEHNR and CDR2 FQNEAQ (reference sequence). Trimming took 4 bases from V and 4 from J; bases not matched to a gene: 6. CDR3 length: 15 amino acids.

Of note for this clone: The junction shows a germline mismatch at one end, possibly a read error. The rearrangement joins TRBV7-2 to TRBJ1-2; 7 nucleotides align to TRBD1. The CDR3 spans 10 residues. The germline gives CDR1 SGHTA, CDR2 FQGNSA. CDR3 bases: TGTGCCAGCAGCGCCGGGACAGATTACTTC. Amino acid sequence: CASSAGTDYF.

The chain recombines TRBV6-2 or TRBV6-3 with TRBJ2-1; D may be TRBD2 (5 bases). Between the trimmed V and J ends, which lost 3 bases and 4 bases, there was a span of 7 bases. Germline V gene data show CDR1 as MNHEY and CDR2 as SVGEGT. The CDR3 runs to 13 residues. The CDR3 nucleotides are TGTGCCAGCAGTTATCGGGGATACAATGAGCAGTTCTTC. This translates into CASSYRGYNEQFF.